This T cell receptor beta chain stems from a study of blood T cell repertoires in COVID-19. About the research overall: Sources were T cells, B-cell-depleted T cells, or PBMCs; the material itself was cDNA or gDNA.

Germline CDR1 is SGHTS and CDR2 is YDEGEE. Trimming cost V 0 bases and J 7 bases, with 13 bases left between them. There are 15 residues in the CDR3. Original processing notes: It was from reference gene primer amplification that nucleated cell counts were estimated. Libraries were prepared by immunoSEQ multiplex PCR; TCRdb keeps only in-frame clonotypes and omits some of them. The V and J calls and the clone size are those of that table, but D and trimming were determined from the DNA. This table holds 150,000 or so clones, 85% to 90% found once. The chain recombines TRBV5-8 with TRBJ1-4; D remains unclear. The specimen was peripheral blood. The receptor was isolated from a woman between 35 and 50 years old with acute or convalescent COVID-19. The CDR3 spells CASSLDSQRSEKLFF. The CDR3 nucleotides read TGTGCCAGCAGCTTGGATAGTCAGCGAAGTGAAAAACTGTTTTTT.